This note documents a single T cell receptor (beta chain) sequence. Its antigen is still unknown. The data were taken from a study of post-analysis software for immune sequencing data. Across the whole study: Relapsing-remitting, secondary progressive and progressive-relapsing multiple sclerosis courses were included. The study, taken as a whole, reports: Patients carried a few TRBV segments more frequently than controls did, and TRBV5-6, TRBV5-1 and TRBV20-1 were among them.

The CDR3 runs 11 residues. Germline V CDR1 and CDR2: LNHNV, YYDKDF (reference sequence). With 5 bases clipped from V and 13 bases from J, the junction kept 4 bases outside the gene matches. Unique molecular identifiers featured in each of the TCR beta cDNA libraries. Starting from around 0.96 to 9.9 million T cells, the study yielded about half a million cDNA molecules. One entry per CDR3 protein, called by TCRdb with MiXCR from the PCR reads. Of around 770,000 distinct CDR3 sequences detected, about 43% appear once; the ten largest clones hold 4% to 5%. The origin of this receptor is a girl aged 10-17 years with multiple sclerosis. The specimen sequenced was blood. The chain uses TRBV15 and TRBJ2-1; 8 bases map to TRBD2. The CDR3 DNA is TGTGCCACCAGCCGGGGGGGTCCCCAGTTCTTC. Its translation is CATSRGGPQFF. The whole variable domain, remainder taken from reference TRBV15 and TRBJ2-1, is DAMVIQNPRYQVTQFGKPVTLSCSQTLNHNVMYWYQQKSSQAPKLLFHYYDKDFNNEADTPDNFQSRRPNTSFCFLDIRSPGLGDTAMYLCATSRGGPQFFGPGTRLTVL.